This TCR beta chain was observed in a study of tumor-infiltrating lymphocytes in oesophageal squamous cell carcinoma. TCRdb ran MiXCR on the PCR reads and lists one entry per CDR3 protein. The repertoire includes about 3,400 distinct CDR3 sequences, over 15% of them detected once, and around 25% sits in the top ten. Per the germline V gene, CDR1 is DFQATT and CDR2 is SNEGSKA (reference sequence). This CDR3 region has 13 residues. The V end was cut by 0 bases, the J end by 4 bases, with 4 bases between. This clonotype was found a few times. This TCR came from a male donor with esophageal squamous cell carcinoma. The V and J genes are TRBV20-1 and TRBJ2-6; D is unresolved. What was sequenced was esophageal tumor tissue. The DNA of the CDR3 is TGCAGTGCTAGAGATGGGGGGGCCAACGTCCTGACTTTC. Translated, it gives CSARDGGANVLTF.